This T cell receptor beta chain comes out of a study of cytomegalovirus exposure and HLA in healthy donors. Study results and caveats: Some V segments (TRBV6-2 and TRBV6-3 among them) were excluded as indistinguishable. The number of N-insertions in an Asian-associated ancestry cluster was reportedly below the approximately 700-donor mean in a later analysis. Immune exposure information available was restricted to CMV serostatus.

The study ran its PCR with 60 Vbeta and 13 Jbeta primers. The assay was immunoSEQ multiplex PCR, and TCRdb's table has in-frame clones only and misses some. The sample data list about 46,000 clones. This CDR3 has 13 amino acids. J lost 6 bases, V lost 9 bases, and 8 bases had no gene match. Germline V gene lookup returns CDR1 MGHRA and CDR2 YSYEKL. In regard to this clone: Its cognate antigen is unknown.

This TCR derives from a woman between 40 and 55 years old in good health and CMV-seronegative. Material: PBMCs. The chain recombines TRBV4-1 with TRBJ2-1; 7 bases are a match to TRBD2. As DNA, the CDR3 is TGCGCCAGGGGAGGGGAGAGGGGCAATGAGCAGTTCTTC. Translated: CARGGERGNEQFF.